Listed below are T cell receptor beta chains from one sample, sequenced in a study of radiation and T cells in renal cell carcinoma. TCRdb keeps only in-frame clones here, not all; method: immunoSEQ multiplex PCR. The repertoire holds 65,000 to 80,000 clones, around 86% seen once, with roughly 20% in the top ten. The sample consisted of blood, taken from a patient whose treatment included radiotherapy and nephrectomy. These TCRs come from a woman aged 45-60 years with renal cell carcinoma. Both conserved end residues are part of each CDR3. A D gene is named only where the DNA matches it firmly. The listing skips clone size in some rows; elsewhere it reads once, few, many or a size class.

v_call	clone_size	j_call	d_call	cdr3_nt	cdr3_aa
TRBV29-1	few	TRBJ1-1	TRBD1	TGCAGCGGTACCCGGGACAGGAACACTGAAGCTTTCTTT	CSGTRDRNTEAFF
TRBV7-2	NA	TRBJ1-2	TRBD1	TGTGCCAGCACCGACCTGCCAGGGGGCGCATTTTATGGCTACACCTTC	CASTDLPGGAFYGYTF
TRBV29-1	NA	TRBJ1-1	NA	TGCAGCGTTGAGGGAGCAAACACTGAAGCTTTCTTT	CSVEGANTEAFF
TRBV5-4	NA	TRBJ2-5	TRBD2	TGTGCCAGCAGACGGGGGGGAGGGCTCCAAGAGACCCAGTACTTC	CASRRGGGLQETQYF
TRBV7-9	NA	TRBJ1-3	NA	TGTGCCAGCAGCGAGACAGGATACTCTGGAAACACCATATATTTT	CASSETGYSGNTIYF
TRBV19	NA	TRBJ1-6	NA	TGTGCCAGTAGTGGGCCAGGTCGGGTTGATAATTCACCCCTCCACTTT	CASSGPGRVDNSPLHF
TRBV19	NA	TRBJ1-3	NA	TGTGCCAGTAGTATAGGGGGCTCCTCTGGAAACACCATATATTTT	CASSIGGSSGNTIYF
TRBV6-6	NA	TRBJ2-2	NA	TGTGCCAGCAGTCCTCGGACGAACACCGGGGAGCTGTTTTTT	CASSPRTNTGELFF
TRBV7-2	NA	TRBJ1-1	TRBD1	TGTGCCAGCAGCTTGACAGGGGGTTTGAAAGCTTTCTTT	CASSLTGGLKAFF
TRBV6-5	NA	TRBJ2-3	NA	TGTGCCAGCAGTACGACAGCTAAGACCACAGATACGCAGTATTTT	CASSTTAKTTDTQYF
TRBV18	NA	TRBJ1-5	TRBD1	TGTGCCAGCTCTCCCCAGGGGGCCAGCAATCAGCCCCAGCATTTT	CASSPQGASNQPQHF
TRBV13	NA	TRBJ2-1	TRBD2	TGTGCCAGCAGTCCCGATACTAGCGGGAGAGGGAATGAGCAGTTCTTC	CASSPDTSGRGNEQFF
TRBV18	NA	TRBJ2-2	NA	TGTGCCAGCTCACCAAAGACAGACACCGGGGAGCTGTTTTTT	CASSPKTDTGELFF
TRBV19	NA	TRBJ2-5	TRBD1	TGTGCCAGTAGTTTGGACAGGGAGATTTGGTACTTC	CASSLDREIWYF
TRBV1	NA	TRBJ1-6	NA	TGCACCCCGAGAGAGGGGGCGTCCTATAATTCACCCCTCCACTTT	CTPREGASYNSPLHF
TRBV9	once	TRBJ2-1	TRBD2	TGTGCCAGCAGCAAGGGACTAGCGGGAAACAATGAGCAGTTCTTC	CASSKGLAGNNEQFF
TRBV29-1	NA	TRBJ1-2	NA	TGCAGCGGACGGGTTGCCGGAACCTATGGCTACACCTTC	CSGRVAGTYGYTF
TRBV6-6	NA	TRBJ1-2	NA	TGTGCCCTAAGGGTGCCCTCGAACTATGGCTACACCTTC	CALRVPSNYGYTF
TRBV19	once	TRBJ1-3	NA	TGTGCCAGTATGATGAGGTTTTTATCTGGAAACACCATATATTTT	CASMMRFLSGNTIYF
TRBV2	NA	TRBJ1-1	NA	TGTGCCAGCAGTGAATCAGGAAGGGGACGAACTGAAGCTTTCTTT	CASSESGRGRTEAFF
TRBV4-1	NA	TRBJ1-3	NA	TGCGCCAGCAGCCACCCCGGGACTCCAGGAAACACCATATATTTT	CASSHPGTPGNTIYF
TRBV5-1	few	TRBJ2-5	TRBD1	TGCGCCAGCAGCCCGACAGGGCAAGAGACCCAGTACTTC	CASSPTGQETQYF
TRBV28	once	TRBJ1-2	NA	TGTGCCAGCACCTCTAATCAGGAGGGCTATGGCTACACCTTC	CASTSNQEGYGYTF
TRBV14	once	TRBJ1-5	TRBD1	TGTGCCAGCAGCCATTGTAACAGGGGAAGGAGTCAGCCCCAGCATTTT	CASSHCNRGRSQPQHF
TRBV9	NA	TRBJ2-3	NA	TGTGCCAGCAGCGTAGAGGGGCGGCCCAACACAGATACGCAGTATTTT	CASSVEGRPNTDTQYF
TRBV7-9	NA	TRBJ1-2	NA	TGTGCCGGCCAGCGGTTACCCGGGTCGGGCTATGGCTACACCTTC	CAGQRLPGSGYGYTF
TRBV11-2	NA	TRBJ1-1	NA	TGTGCCAGCAGCTTAGAGCCAGACACTGAAGCTTTCTTT	CASSLEPDTEAFF
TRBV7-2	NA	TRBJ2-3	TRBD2	TGTGCCAGCAGCTTAGTGCGTCTAGCGGGAGGTTCGGATACGCAGTATTTT	CASSLVRLAGGSDTQYF
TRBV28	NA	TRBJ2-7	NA	TGTGCCAGCCGCCCGGGATTGCCGGGGGAGCAGTACTTC	CASRPGLPGEQYF
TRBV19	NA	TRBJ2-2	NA	TGTGCCAGTAGTACCCGAGGGCGCGGCACCGGGGAGCTGTTTTTT	CASSTRGRGTGELFF
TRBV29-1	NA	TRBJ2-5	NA	TGCAGCGTTGGGTTTACCTACCAAGAGACCCAGTACTTC	CSVGFTYQETQYF
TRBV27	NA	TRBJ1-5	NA	TGTGCCAGCAGTCCGCAGGGATATTATCAGCCCCAGCATTTT	CASSPQGYYQPQHF
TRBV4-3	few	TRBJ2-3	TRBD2	TGCGCCAGCAGCCAAGTTGCAGCGGGAGGGGCAGATACGCAGTATTTT	CASSQVAAGGADTQYF
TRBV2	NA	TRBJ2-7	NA	TGTGCCAGCAATGAAGGCAGTACGTACGAGCAGTACTTC	CASNEGSTYEQYF
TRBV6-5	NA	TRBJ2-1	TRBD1	TGTGCCAGCAGTCTCGTAGGGGGCTCTGAGAATGAGCAGTTCTTC	CASSLVGGSENEQFF
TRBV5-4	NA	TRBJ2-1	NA	TGTGCCAGCAGCCCGGAGCTACAGGGATGGGGTGAGCAGTTCTTC	CASSPELQGWGEQFF
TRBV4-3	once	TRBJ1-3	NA	TGCGCCAGCAGCCAACACAGGGTTGGGGGAAACACCATATATTTT	CASSQHRVGGNTIYF
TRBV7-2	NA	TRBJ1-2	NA	TGTGCCAGCAGCTTAGACCCGGGGGGTAGGCCGGGGACCTCCTATGGCTACACCTTC	CASSLDPGGRPGTSYGYTF
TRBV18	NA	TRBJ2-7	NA	TGTGCCAGCTCCCCGAGCGCCGTCTACGAGCAGTACTTC	CASSPSAVYEQYF
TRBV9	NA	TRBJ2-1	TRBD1	TGTGCCAGCAGCCCGGCAGGGGGCTCCTACAATGAGCAGTTCTTC	CASSPAGGSYNEQFF
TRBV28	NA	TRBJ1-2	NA	TGTGCCAGCAGCCCCGGGGGGGGCCACTATGGCTACACCTTC	CASSPGGGHYGYTF
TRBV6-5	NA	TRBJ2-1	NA	TGTGCCAGCAGCTTCGCAGGCTCCTACAATGAGCAGTTCTTC	CASSFAGSYNEQFF
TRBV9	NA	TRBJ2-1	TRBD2	TGTGCCAGCAGCGCCCGGGACTACGACAATGAGCAGTTCTTC	CASSARDYDNEQFF
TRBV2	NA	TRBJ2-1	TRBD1	TGTGCCAGCAGGGTGGACAGGGGGTACAACAATGAGCAGTTCTTC	CASRVDRGYNNEQFF
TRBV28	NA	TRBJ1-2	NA	TGTGCCAGCAGTATACTGACAGGAGGTAACTATGGCTACACCTTC	CASSILTGGNYGYTF
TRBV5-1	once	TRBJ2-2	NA	TGCGCCAGCAGCTTGGCGGCAGGGCTGAGCACCGGGGAGCTGTTTTTT	CASSLAAGLSTGELFF
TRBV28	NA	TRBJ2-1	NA	TGTGCCAGCAGTTTAGGCGGGAAATACAATGAGCAGTTCTTC	CASSLGGKYNEQFF
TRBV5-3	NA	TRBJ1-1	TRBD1	TGTGCCAGAAGCACCGGGACAGGGGCTATGAACACTGAAGCTTTCTTT	CARSTGTGAMNTEAFF
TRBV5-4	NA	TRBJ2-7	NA	TGTGCCAGCAGCTCCCAGGGCTACTACGAGCAGTACTTC	CASSSQGYYEQYF
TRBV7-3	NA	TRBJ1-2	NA	TGTGCCAGCAGCTTGGGCCCTAACTATGGCTACACCTTC	CASSLGPNYGYTF
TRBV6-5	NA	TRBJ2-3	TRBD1	TGTGCCAGCAGTACAGGGGGCTTCGGCACAGATACGCAGTATTTT	CASSTGGFGTDTQYF